Below are 25 T cell receptor beta chains sequenced from a single sample in a study of cytomegalovirus exposure and HLA in healthy donors. The PCR used 60 Vbeta and 13 Jbeta primers. Only in-frame clones appear in the TCRdb table, and some are missing; sequencing was by immunoSEQ multiplex PCR. Counted here are about 110,000 clones, 70% occurring once; the ten biggest clones make up around 10%. The specimen was PBMCs. The receptors derive from a man aged 25 to 40 in good health and CMV-seropositive.

V gene TRBV6-1 combines with J gene TRBJ2-1; perhaps TRBD1 as D (6 bases). Germline CDR1 is MNHNS and CDR2 is SASEGT. The CDR3 consists of 15 residues. The V and J ends lost 1 base and 4 bases respectively, with 11 bases between them. The CDR3: CASSEGGPLYNEQFF. The CDR3 DNA reads TGTGCCAGCAGTGAAGGGGGGCCCCTTTACAATGAGCAGTTCTTC.

V is TRBV5-8 and J is TRBJ2-7; perhaps TRBD1 as D (5 bases). The CDR3 sequence is 15 residues long. Per the germline V gene, CDR1 is SGHTS and CDR2 is YDEGEE. Trimming left V 4 bases short and J 0 bases short, with 14 bases between. CDR3: CASSPTRGASYEQYV. The CDR3 DNA sequence: TGTGCCAGCAGCCCGACAAGGGGTGCCTCCTACGAGCAGTACGTC.

J is TRBJ1-5 and V is TRBV19; 11 bases fit TRBD1. CDR3 length equals 18 residues. V was clipped by 2 bases and J by 7 bases; unmatched bases: 13. Germline-derived CDR1 and CDR2 are LNHDA and SQIVND (reference sequence). For the CDR3, the DNA is TGTGCCAGTAGTATACCGGGACAGGGGGGACCGGTGGGCCAGCCCCAGCATTTT. Amino acid sequence: CASSIPGQGGPVGQPQHF. Drawing the rest from reference TRBV19 and TRBJ1-5, the complete variable domain is DGGITQSPKYLFRKEGQNVTLSCEQNLNHDAMYWYRQDPGQGLRLIYYSQIVNDFQKGDIAEGYSVSREKKESFPLTVTSAQKNPTAFYLCASSIPGQGGPVGQPQHFGDGTRLSIL.

This chain uses TRBV7-8 with TRBJ2-3, with TRBD1 identical over 7 bases. The germline CDR1 and CDR2 sequences are SGHVS and FQNEAQ. V lost 5 bases, J lost 9 bases, and 8 bases stayed unmatched. The CDR3 runs 13 residues. The CDR3 nucleotides read TGTGCCAGCAGCCCTCACCGACAGGGAACGCAGTATTTT. This translates into CASSPHRQGTQYF.

This rearrangement joins TRBV19 to TRBJ2-5; tentatively, D is TRBD1 (6 bases). This CDR3 has 13 residues. Germline V gene data show CDR1 as LNHDA and CDR2 as SQIVND (reference sequence). V was pared by 0 bases and J by 9 bases, with 11 bases between. CDR3 nucleotide sequence: TGTGCCAGTAGTATAGAACAGGGAATGGCCCAGTACTTC. It specifies CASSIEQGMAQYF.

V and J are TRBV29-1 and TRBJ1-6; 10 bases are a match to TRBD1. In germline, CDR1 is SQVTM, CDR2 ANQGSEA. The CDR3 contains 16 residues. The V segment lost 5 bases and the J segment 6 bases; nucleotides outside the gene matches: 10. The CDR3 loop reads CSVQMDRGDTNSPLHF. The CDR3 DNA sequence: TGCAGCGTTCAAATGGACAGGGGGGATACTAATTCACCCCTCCACTTT.

This clone appeared once. CDR3 amino acids: CASSLSGGGTDTQYF. CDR3 bases: TGTGCCAGCAGCCTTTCGGGGGGGGGCACAGATACGCAGTATTTT. The chain recombines TRBV5-6 with TRBJ2-3; 8 bases agree with TRBD2. The CDR3 covers 15 residues. Germline assignment: CDR1 SGHDT and CDR2 YYEEEE. V dropped 4 bases and J dropped 1; count of bases not matched to a gene: 5.

The chain links TRBV5-3 to TRBJ1-2; D possibly corresponds to TRBD1 (5 bases). TRBV5-3 is an open reading frame, and its role is uncertain. V was trimmed by 4 bases and J by 6 bases, leaving 28 bases between them. The CDR3 has 18 residues. The CDR3 nucleotides are TGTGCCAGAAGCCTCAGCAAATTATCTTTGACAGTACCTAATGGCTACACCTTC. Its protein is CARSLSKLSLTVPNGYTF.

The chain has TRBV7-2 and TRBJ2-1, with D tentatively TRBD2 (6 bases). V was clipped by 5 bases and J by 6 bases, with 20 bases between them. The length of the CDR3 is 16 residues. CDR1 is SGHTA and CDR2 is FQGNSA in the germline V gene. The CDR3 DNA sequence: TGTGCCAGCAGCCCCCCAGGCAACCGGGACTCCAATGAGCAGTTCTTC. Amino acid sequence: CASSPPGNRDSNEQFF.

This chain connects TRBV5-4 to TRBJ2-2; TRBD1 agrees at 11 bases. The CDR3 is made up of 16 amino acids. Trimming removed 4 bases from V and 4 bases from J; junction bases left unmatched: 6. Germline V gene lookup returns CDR1 SGHNT and CDR2 YYREEE (reference sequence). Here the CDR3 DNA reads TGTGCCAGCAGCCCTCTGGACAGGGGGCCCACCGGGGAGCTGTTTTTT. Residues: CASSPLDRGPTGELFF.

Concerning this clone itself: The junction shows a germline mismatch at one end, possibly a read error. The gene calls are TRBV5-1 and TRBJ2-5; 7 nucleotides match TRBD1. The V gene's germline CDR1 is SGHRS and CDR2 YFSETQ. The CDR3 sequence is 15 residues long. Here the CDR3 DNA reads TGCGCCAGCAGCTTGTATTCAGCAGGGGGAGAGATCCAGTACTTC. Translation gives CASSLYSAGGEIQYF.

The rearrangement links TRBV10-3 to TRBJ1-1, with a tentative D call TRBD1 (6 bases). There are 14 residues in the CDR3. Trimming cost V 7 bases and J 1 base, with 13 bases left between them. Germline CDR1 ENHRY, CDR2 SYGVKD. The CDR3 nucleotides are TGTGCCATCACCTTGGACAGCCGGAACACTGAAGCTTTCTTT. Its translation is CAITLDSRNTEAFF.

The chain joins TRBV20-1 to TRBJ2-3; D not certain. Germline V CDR1 and CDR2: DFQATT, SNEGSKA (reference sequence). V was clipped by 4 bases and J by 3 bases, with 5 bases between them. There are 11 residues in the CDR3. CDR3 in DNA: TGCAGTGCTAATCCAACAGATACGCAGTATTTT. Protein product: CSANPTDTQYF.

The V gene is TRBV6-1, the J gene TRBJ2-3, with 9 bases that match TRBD2. Germline loops: CDR1 MNHNS, CDR2 SASEGT. Unmatched junction bases numbered 9, after V lost 2 bases and J lost 6 bases. This CDR3 comprises 16 residues. As DNA, the CDR3 is TGTGCCAGCAGTGAAAGTCTCCTAGCGGGATCTGATACGCAGTATTTT. Its translation: CASSESLLAGSDTQYF.

The chain carries TRBV6-4 and TRBJ2-5; 9 nucleotides match TRBD2. Germline CDR1 is MRHNA and CDR2 is SNTAGT. This CDR3 comprises 15 residues. Trimming removed 6 bases from V and 1 base from J; junction bases left unmatched: 6. This CDR3 is CASSPLSGSQETQYF. In nucleotides, the CDR3 is TGTGCCAGCAGCCCCCTTAGCGGGAGCCAAGAGACCCAGTACTTC.

The rearrangement joins TRBV27 to TRBJ1-4; tentative D call: TRBD1 (6 bases). Germline values: CDR1 MNHEY, CDR2 SMNVEV (reference sequence). The V end lost 5 bases, the J end lost 2 bases, and 24 bases lay between the germline ends. This CDR3 spans 19 amino acids. The CDR3 region is CASSPSAGEIAYTNEKLFF. DNA for the CDR3: TGTGCCAGCAGTCCCTCCGCAGGGGAAATTGCGTATACTAATGAAAAACTGTTTTTT.

The rearrangement joins TRBV10-3 to TRBJ1-1; no clear D gene. From germline, CDR1 is ENHRY and CDR2 SYGVKD. The CDR3 is 13 amino acids. Trimming shortened V by 5 bases and J by 5 bases, and 12 bases separated the two germline ends. DNA for the CDR3: TGTGCCATCAGTTCCGGGAGCAATACTGAAGCTTTCTTT. This gives the protein CAISSGSNTEAFF.

A few counts support this clone. V and J are TRBV14 and TRBJ2-1; TRBD2 matches 14 bases. J lost 4 bases, V lost 4 bases, and 21 bases had no gene match. CDR3 size: 22 residues. CDR1 is SGHDN and CDR2 is FVKESK in the germline V gene. The CDR3 DNA follows: TGTGCCAGCAGCCGACTAGGACTAGCGGGAGGAGGGTCGCGGTTAGGATACAATGAGCAGTTCTTC. Translated, it gives CASSRLGLAGGGSRLGYNEQFF.

This rearrangement joins TRBV29-1 to TRBJ1-2, with 8 bases identical to TRBD1. Germline lookup yields CDR1 SQVTM and CDR2 ANQGSEA. The CDR3 sequence is 14 residues long. With 5 bases clipped from V and 7 bases from J, the junction kept 12 bases outside the gene matches. The CDR3 coding sequence is TGCAGCGTTTACCCCCAGGGGGCGGAGGGTGGCTACACCTTC. Protein: CSVYPQGAEGGYTF. Complete variable domain (other parts from reference TRBV29-1 and TRBJ1-2): SAVISQKPSRDICQRGTSLTIQCQVDSQVTMMFWYRQQPGQSLTLIATANQGSEATYESGFVIDKFPISRPNLTFSTLTVSNMSPEDSSIYLCSVYPQGAEGGYTFGSGTRLTVV.

The chain couples TRBV11-1 to TRBJ2-5; TRBD2 matches 14 bases. CDR3 length equals 19 residues. Germline-derived CDR1 and CDR2 are SGHAT and FQDESV (reference sequence). J gave up 6 bases and V 1 base, and 13 bases lay outside the gene matches. As DNA, the CDR3 is TGTGCCAGCAGCTTAGGTTTGACTAGCGGGAGGGCCCCGTTGAAGACCCAGTACTTC. Encoded protein: CASSLGLTSGRAPLKTQYF. Together with reference TRBV11-1 and TRBJ2-5, the CDR3 gives the full variable domain: EAEVAQSPRYKITEKSQAVAFWCDPISGHATLYWYRQILGQGPELLVQFQDESVVDDSQLPKDRFSAERLKGVDSTLKIQPAELGDSAMYLCASSLGLTSGRAPLKTQYFGPGTRLLVL.

V and J are TRBV14 and TRBJ2-5, with TRBD2 identical over 10 bases. The closer fit of TRBJ2-7 to the DNA end suggests the J call may be wrong. The germline CDR1 and CDR2 sequences are SGHDN and FVKESK. The CDR3 consists of 17 residues. Here the CDR3 reads CASSQVKRGGRGYEQYF. The CDR3 DNA reads as TGTGCCAGCAGCCAAGTAAAGCGGGGGGGCCGAGGATACGAGCAGTACTTC.

Only a few counts were recorded for this clone. V usage is TRBV28 and J usage is TRBJ1-1, with no clear D. CDR3 size: 13 residues. Per germline, CDR1 MDHEN and CDR2 SYDVKM. With 3 bases removed from V and 1 base from J, the gap between germline ends came to 6 bases. The CDR3 sequence: CASSFTGNTEAFF. Here the CDR3 DNA reads TGTGCCAGCAGTTTTACGGGGAACACTGAAGCTTTCTTT.

This clone has only a few counts. V usage is TRBV13 and J usage is TRBJ2-1; D possibly corresponds to TRBD2 (7 bases). The CDR3 has 17 amino acids. Per germline, CDR1 PRHDT and CDR2 FYEKMQ (reference sequence). Trimming stripped 5 bases from V and 3 bases from J, with 20 bases between. The CDR3 DNA is TGTGCCAGCAGCCCAGGGGTGGGGGGGGCAGTCTACAATGAGCAGTTCTTC. Its protein product is CASSPGVGGAVYNEQFF.

The CDR3 DNA reads TGTGCCAGCAGCTTTAGGGTGGGACTAGCGGGAGTCCGGGCCTATCAAGAGACCCAGTACTTC. It translates to CASSFRVGLAGVRAYQETQYF. The chain links TRBV13 to TRBJ2-5; 14 bases are a match to TRBD2. The CDR3 loop spans 21 amino acids. Trimming at V came to 3 bases and at J to 2 bases, leaving 17 bases not matched to a gene. CDR1 is PRHDT, CDR2 FYEKMQ, per germline (reference sequence). The full variable domain, rest sourced from reference TRBV13 and TRBJ2-5, is AAGVIQSPRHLIKEKRETATLKCYPIPRHDTVYWYQQGPGQDPQFLISFYEKMQSDKGSIPDRFSAQQFSDYHSELNMSSLELGDSALYFCASSFRVGLAGVRAYQETQYFGPGTRLLVL.

The chain couples TRBV10-2 to TRBJ1-1; 10 bases fit TRBD1. The CDR3 totals 13 residues. Germline V CDR1 and CDR2: WSHSY, SAAADI. J gave up 7 bases and V 5 bases, and 4 bases lay outside the gene matches. The CDR3 reads CASSPGTGVEAFF. The DNA for the CDR3 is TGCGCCAGCAGTCCCGGGACAGGGGTTGAAGCTTTCTTT.